This TCR beta chain was obtained from a study of Graves' ophthalmopathy and Graves' hyperthyroidism. General observations from the study: Discrimination between ophthalmopathy and stable hyperthyroidism by a 13-signature model showed about 85% sensitivity and more than 65% specificity.

Amplifying from RNA transcripts, the study obtained TCR beta CDR3 regions. HTBI-primed first-round RT-PCR preceded second-round multiplex PCR. TCRdb independently ran MiXCR on the multiplex PCR reads; one entry per CDR3 protein. The data hold around 50,000 distinct CDR3 sequences, with about 50% observed a single time. The CDR3 is 15 amino acids. Germline-derived CDR1 and CDR2 are SQVTM and ANQGSEA. Trimming shortened V by 0 bases and J by 1 base, and 11 bases separated the two germline ends. Ineligible for inclusion were patients with other autoimmune diseases, uncontrolled infections, pregnancy or lactation. The PBMCs had their origin in approximately 10 ml of fresh peripheral blood. This clonotype was picked up many times. The antigen remains undetermined.

This chain connects TRBV29-1 to TRBJ2-3; no clear D gene. The receptor was derived from an adult man with Graves' ophthalmopathy. Specimen: peripheral blood. The CDR3 nucleotides are TGCAGCGTTGAAGATTGGGCCCGGGGCACAGATACGCAGTATTTT. It encodes CSVEDWARGTDTQYF.